The clone carrying this T cell receptor beta chain has a handful of counts. Antigen unknown. CDR3 length: 17 residues. V gave up 4 bases and J gave up 6 bases; unmatched junction bases: 13. Per germline, CDR1 SGDLS and CDR2 YYNGEE. This specimen belongs to a study of blood T cells in healthy people across ages. General study points: The CMV status of each donor remained undetermined, and this could have confounded shifts in expanded clonotypes. It was the long-lived donors that had more naive CD4+ cells and higher diversity than aged donors.

A second PCR, run for about 7 to 12 cycles, used a sample-barcoded 5' primer plus a J-beta primer mix. TCRdb redid the calling of the 5' RACE reads with MiXCR, one entry per CDR3 protein. The sample has around 500,000 distinct CDR3 sequences, 40% to 50% seen once. The sequenced sample was blood. The chain carries TRBV9 and TRBJ2-3, with TRBD2 matching 11 bases. This clonotype was sampled from a man older than 75 in good health. This chain's CDR3 is CASSRYATSGGGDTQYF. The DNA for the CDR3 is TGTGCCAGCAGCCGCTACGCCACTAGCGGGGGCGGGGATACGCAGTATTTT.